Listed here are 26 T cell receptor beta chains from one sample, sequenced in a study of cytomegalovirus exposure and HLA in healthy donors. The PCR had 60 Vbeta and 13 Jbeta primers. Assay: immunoSEQ multiplex PCR; the TCRdb copy retains only in-frame clones and omits some. The profile covers 150,000 or so clones, with roughly 71% appearing a single time and around 7% taken by the ten largest. The sequencing input was PBMCs. These receptors all come from a man aged 25 to 45 in good health and CMV-seronegative.

The chain carries TRBV28 and TRBJ2-7; 7 positions agree with TRBD1. Germline values: CDR1 MDHEN, CDR2 SYDVKM. Trimming cost V 5 bases and J 0 bases; bases outside gene matches: 7. The length of the CDR3 is 15 residues. CDR3 residues: CASSNLDRDSYEQYF. The DNA for the CDR3 is TGTGCCAGCAGTAACCTAGACAGGGACTCCTACGAGCAGTACTTC.

The rearrangement links TRBV5-6 to TRBJ1-1; a possible D gene is TRBD1 (5 bases). The CDR3 runs to 12 residues. CDR1 SGHDT and CDR2 YYEEEE come from the germline V gene. V lost 2 bases and J lost 4, with 6 bases in between. In DNA form, the CDR3 reads TGTGCCAGCAGCTTTAGGGGCACTGAAGCTTTCTTT. Translating gives CASSFRGTEAFF.

The J gene is TRBJ1-1, the V gene TRBV11-2; 10 bases fit TRBD1. Germline V gene lookup returns CDR1 SGHAT and CDR2 FQNNGV. The CDR3 is 18 amino acids. The V segment lost 3 bases and the J segment 0 bases; nucleotides outside the gene matches: 10. The CDR3 loop is CASSLVGQGRGMNTEAFF. CDR3 sequence (DNA): TGTGCCAGCAGCTTGGTGGGACAGGGGAGGGGGATGAACACTGAAGCTTTCTTT.

This clone was seen a handful of times. The chain combines TRBV14 with TRBJ2-5; 13 bases line up with TRBD2. This CDR3 is 20 amino acids long. The V and J ends lost 0 bases and 4 bases, in that order; junction bases with no gene match: 14. The germline gives CDR1 SGHDN, CDR2 FVKESK. CDR3 nucleotides: TGTGCCAGCAGCCAAGATTTTTGGACTAGCGGGAGTGACCCCAGAGAGACCCAGTACTTC. This gives the protein CASSQDFWTSGSDPRETQYF.

The chain carries TRBV11-2 and TRBJ2-1; 12 bases map to TRBD1. Germline CDR1 reads SGHAT; CDR2 reads FQNNGV. The junction had 9 bases not matched to a gene; V was cut back by 6 bases and J by 6 bases. The CDR3 runs 16 residues. CDR3 protein: CASRRPGTGGSNEQFF. As DNA, the CDR3 is TGTGCCAGCAGACGCCCCGGGACAGGGGGCTCCAATGAGCAGTTCTTC.

J is TRBJ1-1 and V is TRBV25-1; the D is unclear. The CDR3 sequence is 13 residues long. Germline-derived CDR1 and CDR2 are MGHDK and SYGVNS. V was trimmed by 8 bases and J by 1 base, leaving 11 bases between them. CDR3 nucleotide sequence: TGTGCCAGCGAGAAAGTAGAGAACACTGAAGCTTTCTTT. Translation: CASEKVENTEAFF.

The chain uses TRBV28 and TRBJ1-1; 7 positions match TRBD1. V trimming: 6 bases; J trimming: 1 base; junction bases outside the gene matches: 11. CDR1 and CDR2 (germline): MDHEN, SYDVKM. This CDR3 has 16 amino acids. This CDR3 reads CASSHRRRQGNTEAFF. The CDR3 DNA reads as TGTGCCAGCAGCCACCGAAGGCGACAGGGGAACACTGAAGCTTTCTTT.

The chain is built from TRBV6-1 and TRBJ1-2; 11 bases align to TRBD1. The germline V gene encodes CDR1 MNHNS and CDR2 SASEGT. CDR3 size: 14 residues. V gave up 1 base and J gave up 7 bases; unmatched junction bases: 2. The CDR3 protein is CASSEVGTGGGYTF. In DNA form, the CDR3 reads TGTGCCAGCAGTGAAGTAGGGACAGGGGGTGGCTACACCTTC.

This chain connects TRBV5-1 to TRBJ1-3, with D uncertain. V was shortened by 0 bases and J by 0 bases, with 10 bases between the two germline ends. CDR3 length equals 16 residues. Germline CDR1 SGHRS, CDR2 YFSETQ. In nucleotides, the CDR3 is TGCGCCAGCAGCTTGGGAGGCGGCGGCTCTGGAAACACCATATATTTT. It is translated as CASSLGGGGSGNTIYF.

This rearrangement joins TRBV28 to TRBJ1-3, with a weak D call TRBD1 (5 bases). V lost 8 bases and J lost 2, with 22 bases in between. In germline, CDR1 is MDHEN, CDR2 SYDVKM. CDR3 size: 17 residues. CDR3 protein: CASVYRQGGKAGNTIYF. The CDR3 DNA reads as TGTGCCAGCGTCTATCGGCAGGGAGGAAAAGCTGGAAACACCATATATTTT.

This clone was seen once. This chain joins TRBV14 and TRBJ1-4; D perhaps matches TRBD1 (5 bases). Germline CDR1 and CDR2: SGHDN and FVKESK. The CDR3 totals 16 residues. The V gene lost 0 bases and the J gene lost 8 bases, with 16 bases spanning the gap. Here the CDR3 reads CASSQDLWQGGEKLFF. In DNA, the CDR3 is TGTGCCAGCAGCCAAGATCTGTGGCAGGGTGGCGAAAAACTGTTTTTT.

This CDR3 is CASSSSRNEKLFF. CDR3 DNA sequence: TGTGCCAGCAGCTCGTCTCGGAATGAAAAACTGTTTTTT. J is TRBJ1-4 and V is TRBV7-8; D not resolved. Per the germline V gene, CDR1 is SGHVS and CDR2 is FQNEAQ. The CDR3 sequence is 13 residues long. Trimming shortened V by 4 bases and J by 5 bases, and 8 bases separated the two germline ends.

V usage is TRBV5-1 and J usage is TRBJ2-1, with 14 bases fitting TRBD2. The CDR3 sequence is 16 residues long. Germline trimming cut 4 bases from V and 8 bases from J; bases unmatched to any gene: 8. Germline values: CDR1 SGHRS, CDR2 YFSETQ. The CDR3 spells CASSLLTSGGADEQFF. In DNA form, the CDR3 reads TGCGCCAGCAGCCTTCTGACTAGCGGGGGGGCGGATGAGCAGTTCTTC.

This clone came up once. V gene TRBV6-5 combines with J gene TRBJ2-5, with unresolved D. V lost 0 bases and J 2 bases, leaving 7 bases between the germline ends. Germline V CDR1 and CDR2: MNHEY, SVGAGI. The CDR3 totals 14 residues. CDR3 in DNA: TGTGCCAGCAGTTACTCGCACAGACAAGAGACCCAGTACTTC. Translation: CASSYSHRQETQYF.

The CDR3 region is CASSRTSARETQYF. The CDR3 nucleotides are TGTGCCAGCAGCCGAACGTCCGCCAGGGAGACCCAGTACTTC. The chain carries TRBV25-1 and TRBJ2-5; the D is unclear. The CDR3 is 14 residues long. Germline CDR1 reads MGHDK; CDR2 reads SYGVNS. V was shortened by 6 bases and J by 5 bases, with 16 bases between the two germline ends.

The chain has TRBV28 and TRBJ2-7; D not resolved. V was shortened by 2 bases and J by 9 bases, with 11 bases between the two germline ends. CDR1 and CDR2 (germline): MDHEN, SYDVKM. The CDR3 contains 12 residues. The CDR3 reads CASSLAELGQYF. The CDR3 bases are TGTGCCAGCAGTTTAGCGGAACTGGGGCAGTACTTC.

The chain carries TRBV30 and TRBJ1-3, with D maybe TRBD1 (6 bases). Germline V CDR1 and CDR2: GTSNPN, SVGIG (reference sequence). Trimming removed 3 bases from V and 0 bases from J, with 9 bases in between. CDR3 length equals 14 residues. Here the CDR3 reads CAWSLRGSGNTIYF. The DNA for the CDR3 is TGTGCCTGGAGCCTCAGGGGCTCTGGAAACACCATATATTTT. The variable domain in full, with the rest retrieved from reference TRBV30 and TRBJ1-3, is SQTIHQWPATLVQPVGSPLSLECTVEGTSNPNLYWYRQAAGRGLQLLFYSVGIGQISSEVPQNLSASRPQDRQFILSSKKLLLSDSGFYLCAWSLRGSGNTIYFGEGSWLTVV.

The rearrangement uses TRBV7-2 and TRBJ1-1; 10 bases are a match to TRBD1. V was pared by 6 bases and J by 3 bases, with 4 bases of the junction left unmatched. Germline CDR1 is SGHTA and CDR2 is FQGNSA. The CDR3 covers 14 residues. The CDR3 bases are TGTGCCAGCAGTGGACAGGGGGGGGACACTGAAGCTTTCTTT. It encodes CASSGQGGDTEAFF. The whole variable domain, filled in from reference TRBV7-2 and TRBJ1-1, reads GAGVSQSPSNKVTEKGKDVELRCDPISGHTALYWYRQSLGQGLEFLIYFQGNSAPDKSGLPSDRFSAERTGGSVSTLTIQRTQQEDSAVYLCASSGQGGDTEAFFGQGTRLTVV.

The V and J genes are TRBV9 and TRBJ2-7; 9 nucleotides match TRBD1. V shed 2 bases and J 7 bases; nucleotides not matched to a gene: 10. The CDR3 has 15 residues. Germline V gives CDR1 SGDLS, CDR2 YYNGEE. In nucleotides, the CDR3 is TGTGCCAGCAGCGTGAGCGGACAGGGGCAGGGTGAGCAGTACTTC. Encoded protein: CASSVSGQGQGEQYF.

This chain connects TRBV9 to TRBJ1-4; perhaps TRBD1 as D (5 bases). The germline V gene has CDR1 SGDLS and CDR2 YYNGEE. V was cut by 2 bases and J by 8 bases, with 13 bases left in between. The CDR3 consists of 14 residues. The CDR3 coding sequence is TGTGCCAGCAGCGTCTCGCTGTCAGGGGAAAAACTGTTTTTT. This translates into CASSVSLSGEKLFF. The full variable domain, with the rest looked up from reference TRBV9 and TRBJ1-4, is DSGVTQTPKHLITATGQRVTLRCSPRSGDLSVYWYQQSLDQGLQFLIQYYNGEERAKGNILERFSAQQFPDLHSELNLSSLELGDSALYFCASSVSLSGEKLFFGSGTQLSVL.

V and J are TRBV5-8 and TRBJ1-3; D remains unclear. V lost 3 bases and J lost 4, with 8 bases in between. CDR1 and CDR2 (germline): SGHTS, YDEGEE. The CDR3 is 13 residues long. This chain's CDR3 is CASSSNLGNTIYF. The CDR3 DNA reads TGTGCCAGCAGCTCTAATCTAGGAAACACCATATATTTT.

The CDR3 here is CASSPRQGVTDTQYF. CDR3 coding DNA: TGCGCCAGCAGCCCACGACAGGGCGTGACGGATACGCAGTATTTT. This chain uses TRBV5-1 with TRBJ2-3; 7 positions match TRBD1. With 4 bases clipped from V and 6 bases from J, the junction kept 11 bases outside the gene matches. This CDR3 is 15 amino acids long. Germline V gene lookup returns CDR1 SGHRS and CDR2 YFSETQ.

Concerning this clone: A junction end diverges from the germline sequence, so it may reflect a read error. This sequence joins TRBV7-9 and TRBJ2-7; D is ambiguous. The length of the CDR3 is 11 residues. The germline gives CDR1 SEHNR, CDR2 FQNEAQ (reference sequence). The CDR3 DNA sequence: TGTGCCAGCAGCTTAGGGCGCGAGGAGTACTTC. Its protein is CASSLGREEYF.

The chain carries TRBV9 and TRBJ2-7; TRBD1 matches 8 bases. Unmatched junction bases numbered 3, after V lost 0 bases and J lost 7 bases. Germline loops: CDR1 SGDLS, CDR2 YYNGEE. This CDR3 has 13 amino acids. CDR3 in amino acids: CASSVGTGTEQYF. The DNA for the CDR3 is TGTGCCAGCAGCGTAGGGACAGGGACTGAGCAGTACTTC.

The J gene is TRBJ2-5, the V gene TRBV25-1, with TRBD1 matching 9 bases. The J call may be mistaken, given a closer DNA end match to TRBJ2-7. The CDR3 loop spans 15 amino acids. Germline loops: CDR1 MGHDK, CDR2 SYGVNS. The CDR3 is CASSGYGQGLYEQYF. The DNA for the CDR3 is TGTGCCAGCAGTGGGTACGGACAGGGGCTCTACGAGCAGTACTTC.

The chain links TRBV12-2 to TRBJ2-7; the table assigns TRBD1, which was not confirmed against the DNA. TRBV12-2 is a pseudogene. The CDR3 length is 15 residues. For the CDR3, the DNA is TGTGCAAGTCGCTTACCGGGACAGGGAATCTACGAGCAGTACTTC. Residues: CASRLPGQGIYEQYF.